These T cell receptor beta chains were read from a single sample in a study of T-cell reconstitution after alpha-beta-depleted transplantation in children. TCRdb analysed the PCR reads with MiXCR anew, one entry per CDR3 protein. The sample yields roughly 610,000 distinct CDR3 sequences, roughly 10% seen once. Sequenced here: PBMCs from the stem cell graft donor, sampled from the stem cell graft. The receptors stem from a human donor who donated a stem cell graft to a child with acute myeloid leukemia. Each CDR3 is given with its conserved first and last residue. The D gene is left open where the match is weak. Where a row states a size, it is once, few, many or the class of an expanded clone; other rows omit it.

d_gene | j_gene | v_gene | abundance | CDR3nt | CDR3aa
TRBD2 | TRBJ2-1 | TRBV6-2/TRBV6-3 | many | TGTGCCAGCAGAGGGGGGACTAGCGGGAAAGTTCACAATGAGCAGTTCTTC | CASRGGTSGKVHNEQFF
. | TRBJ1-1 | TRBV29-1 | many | TGCAGCGTGGGCGGATTCTATAACACTGAAGCTTTCTTT | CSVGGFYNTEAFF
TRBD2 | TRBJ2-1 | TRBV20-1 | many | TGCAGTGCTGGCTTTAGCGGGAGTTCGGGAAATGAGCAGTTCTTC | CSAGFSGSSGNEQFF
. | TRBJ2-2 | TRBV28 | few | TGTGCCAGCAGTTTGCGGAAGCGGCGGATCGCGAACACCGGGGAGCTGTTTTTT | CASSLRKRRIANTGELFF
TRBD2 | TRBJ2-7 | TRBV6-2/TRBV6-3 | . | TGTGCCAGCAGTTCCTTGTTCCGTGGGGGACTAGCGGGAGGGCGATCTTCCTACGAGCAGTACTTC | CASSSLFRGGLAGGRSSYEQYF
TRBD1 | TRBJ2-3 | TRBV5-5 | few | TGTGCCAGCAGCTGGAGGGGACAGGGGGAGGATACGCAGTATTTT | CASSWRGQGEDTQYF
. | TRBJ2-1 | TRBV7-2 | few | TGTGCCAGCAGCTTAGCGGAGCGAGGGGCAAGCTCCTACAATGAGCAGTTCTTC | CASSLAERGASSYNEQFF
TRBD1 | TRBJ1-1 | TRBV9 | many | TGTGCCAGCAGCGCCCAGGGGGCAAACACTGAAGCTTTCTTT | CASSAQGANTEAFF
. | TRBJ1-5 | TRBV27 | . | TGTGCCAGCAGTCCCGGGACATTGAGTTTAAGTCAGCCCCAGCATTTT | CASSPGTLSLSQPQHF
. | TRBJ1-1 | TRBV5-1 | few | TGCGCCAGCAGCTTATCAACTATGAACACTGAAGCTTTCTTT | CASSLSTMNTEAFF
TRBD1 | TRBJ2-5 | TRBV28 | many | TGTGCCAGCAGTCAGGGGGCGTCACCACCGCAAGAGACCCAGTACTTC | CASSQGASPPQETQYF